This T cell receptor beta chain was sequenced for a study of beta chain features in type 1 diabetes. Broader study findings: TCRB CDR3s were moderately but significantly shorter in Type 1 diabetes patients in all four CD4+ subsets. VDJ junctions sequenced from type 1 diabetes patients showed fewer insertions and more deletions.

Isolation of CD4+ naive, central memory, regulatory and stem cell-like memory cells was achieved by sorting via CD45RO/CCR7/CD25/CD127/CD95/CD27. The study reverse transcribed the entire isolated RNA, so it sequenced expressed TCRB transcripts. Some clones are missing from TCRdb's copy, which holds only in-frame ones; the method was immunoSEQ multiplex PCR. The data show about 160,000 clones, with approximately 8% seen just once and under 0.55% held by the top ten. This CDR3 contains 13 residues. Germline V lookup: CDR1 GTSNPN, CDR2 SVGIG (reference sequence). The V gene lost 5 bases and the J gene lost 2 bases, with 11 bases spanning the gap. This clone was seen a handful of times. Its matching antigen is unknown.

The sample consisted of central memory CD4+ T cells from blood. This TCR was recovered from a man aged 18 to 30 with type 1 diabetes. The gene calls are TRBV30 and TRBJ2-3; tentatively, D is TRBD1 (6 bases). CDR3 in DNA: TGTGCCTGGGATACAGGGACCACAGATACGCAGTATTTT. As protein: CAWDTGTTDTQYF.